Given below is one T cell receptor beta chain in context. The CDR3 is 16 residues long. Germline CDR1 is KGHSH and CDR2 is LQKENI. The V gene lost 2 bases and the J gene lost 2 bases, with 13 bases spanning the gap. The sample is drawn from a study of OX40 agonist ivuxolimab in advanced cancers. Study information: The study enrolled dose-escalation patients with hepatocellular carcinoma, melanoma, renal cell or head and neck cancer.

Using immunoSEQ multiplex PCR, the repertoire was profiled, and TCRdb retains in-frame clones only, with some absent. The table lists about 48,000 clones, about 85% of them singletons, with 7.5% to 10% in the top ten. This TCR was recovered from an adult with an advanced solid tumor such as melanoma, head and neck, liver or kidney cancer. V usage is TRBV18 and J usage is TRBJ1-3; D unresolved. Sequenced here: CD4+ or CD8+ T cells sorted from blood, sampled in a trial of the OX40 agonist ivuxolimab. CDR3 DNA sequence: TGTGCCAGCTCACCAGTGAAAGGGATGACTGGAAACACCATATATTTT. Protein: CASSPVKGMTGNTIYF.